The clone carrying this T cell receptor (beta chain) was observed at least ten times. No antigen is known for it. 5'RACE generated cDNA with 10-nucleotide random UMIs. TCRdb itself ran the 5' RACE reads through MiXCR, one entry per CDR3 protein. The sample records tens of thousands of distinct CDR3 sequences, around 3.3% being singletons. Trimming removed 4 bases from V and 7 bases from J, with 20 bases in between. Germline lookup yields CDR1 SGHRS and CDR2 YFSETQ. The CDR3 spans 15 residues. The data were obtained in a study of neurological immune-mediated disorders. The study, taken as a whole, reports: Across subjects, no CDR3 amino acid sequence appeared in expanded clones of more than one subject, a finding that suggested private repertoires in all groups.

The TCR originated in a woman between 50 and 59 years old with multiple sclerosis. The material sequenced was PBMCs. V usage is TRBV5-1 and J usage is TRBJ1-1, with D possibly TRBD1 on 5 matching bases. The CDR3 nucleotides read TGCGCCAGCAGCCCCGGGGATCTTGGGGGTAATGAAGCTTTCTTT. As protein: CASSPGDLGGNEAFF.